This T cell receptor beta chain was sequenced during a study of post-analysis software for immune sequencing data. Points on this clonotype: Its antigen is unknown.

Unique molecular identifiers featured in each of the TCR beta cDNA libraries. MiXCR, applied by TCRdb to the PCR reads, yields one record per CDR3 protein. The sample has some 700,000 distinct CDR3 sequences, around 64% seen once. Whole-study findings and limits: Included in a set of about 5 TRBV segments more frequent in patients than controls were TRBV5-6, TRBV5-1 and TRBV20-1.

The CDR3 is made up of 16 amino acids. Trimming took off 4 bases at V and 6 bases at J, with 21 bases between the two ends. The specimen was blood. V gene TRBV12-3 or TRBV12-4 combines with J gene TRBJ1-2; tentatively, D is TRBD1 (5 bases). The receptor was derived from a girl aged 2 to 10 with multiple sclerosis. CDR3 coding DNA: TGTGCCAGCAGTTCCGGACCGGCCAGAGGGGTGGATGGCTACACCTTC. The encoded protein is CASSSGPARGVDGYTF.